The 16 T cell receptor beta chains presented below share a single source sample, sequenced in a study of brain T cells in children with intractable seizures. Clones were read by immunoSEQ multiplex PCR, and TCRdb kept only the in-frame ones, dropping some. The repertoire holds about 340,000 clones, with nearly 95% as singletons. The time point was: blood from clinic visit 5 months post-surgery; TSC patient then seizure free. Sequences were derived from peripheral blood, sampled less than 6 months after surgery. These receptors all come from a boy in the first two years of life with tuberous sclerosis and intractable seizures.

The table lists this clone with a count of one. Other nucleotide sequences from this sample produce the same CDR3. CDR3 sequence (DNA): TGTGCCAGCAGCTTGGACGGAGGGCCGAACACTGAAGCTTTCTTT. The encoded protein is CASSLDGGPNTEAFF. The chain joins TRBV11-2 to TRBJ1-1, with unresolved D. This CDR3 region has 15 residues. Germline V gene sequence: CDR1 SGHAT, CDR2 FQNNGV. V lost 3 bases and J lost 1, with 12 bases in between. Combining the CDR3 with reference TRBV11-2 and TRBJ1-1 gives the whole variable domain EAGVAQSPRYKIIEKRQSVAFWCNPISGHATLYWYQQILGQGPKLLIQFQNNGVVDDSQLPKDRFSAERLKGVDSTLKIQPAKLEDSAVYLCASSLDGGPNTEAFFGQGTRLTVV.

The chain has TRBV24-1 and TRBJ1-4; TRBD1 aligns across 7 bases. In germline, CDR1 is KGHDR, CDR2 SFDVKD. The CDR3 spans 15 residues. J gave up 7 bases and V 3 bases, and 7 bases lay outside the gene matches. The CDR3 sequence is CATSDSRGEIEKLFF. Written as DNA, the CDR3 is TGTGCCACCAGTGATAGCAGGGGGGAAATTGAAAAACTGTTTTTT.

The chain combines TRBV30 with TRBJ2-1; no definite D call. The length of the CDR3 is 11 residues. Germline V lookup: CDR1 GTSNPN, CDR2 SVGIG (reference sequence). Trimming pared 4 bases from V and 8 bases from J, leaving 9 bases between. Here the CDR3 DNA reads TGTGCCTGGATTCGTTATGATGAGCAGTTCTTC. It is translated as CAWIRYDEQFF.

Only a few counts were recorded for this clone. In DNA, the CDR3 is TGTGCCAGCTCACGTGGGACAGAGGATCAGCCCCAGCATTTT. Translation gives CASSRGTEDQPQHF. V is TRBV6-5 and J is TRBJ1-5; 7 nucleotides align to TRBD1. The CDR3 loop spans 14 amino acids. After removal of 8 bases from V and 5 bases from J, the junction contained 9 bases not matched to a gene. Germline assignment: CDR1 MNHEY and CDR2 SVGAGI.

The chain has TRBV3-1 (or the pseudogene TRBV3-2) and TRBJ2-1; no definite D call. This CDR3 has 17 residues. The V end was cut by 2 bases, the J end by 3 bases, with 17 bases between. The germline CDR1 and CDR2 sequences are LGHDT and YNNKEL (reference sequence). The CDR3 region has the DNA TGTGCCAGCAGCCAACCTAGGCGCTTTACCAACTACAATGAGCAGTTCTTC. Its translation is CASSQPRRFTNYNEQFF.

This chain links TRBV25-1 with TRBJ1-2; D gene uncertain. The CDR3 length is 13 residues. V lost 0 bases and J 2 bases, leaving 4 bases between the germline ends. The germline V gene encodes CDR1 MGHDK and CDR2 SYGVNS. The DNA for the CDR3 is TGTGCCAGCAGTGAATACAGGAACTATGGCTACACCTTC. Amino acid sequence: CASSEYRNYGYTF.

V and J are TRBV10-3 and TRBJ2-5; D unclear. CDR1 is ENHRY, CDR2 SYGVKD, per germline. Trimming took 3 bases from V and 0 from J, leaving 26 bases between them. The CDR3 consists of 20 residues. CDR3 coding DNA: TGTGCCATCAGTGATTACTTCAGACCTAACCAATCCCAGTACCAAGAGACCCAGTACTTC. It specifies CAISDYFRPNQSQYQETQYF.

A few counts support this clone. V and J are TRBV7-9 and TRBJ2-7; no reliable D call. The V end lost 1 base, the J end lost 9 bases, and 7 bases lay between the germline ends. This CDR3 has 11 amino acids. Germline CDR1 is SEHNR and CDR2 is FQNEAQ (reference sequence). CDR3 loop: CASSLVDGQYF. The CDR3 DNA follows: TGTGCCAGCAGCTTAGTCGACGGGCAGTACTTC.

The V gene is TRBV6-2 or TRBV6-3, the J gene TRBJ1-2, with D possibly TRBD1 on 6 matching bases. From germline, CDR1 is MNHEY and CDR2 SVGEGT. V lost 5 bases and J lost 4, with 35 bases in between. The CDR3 is made up of 21 amino acids. In DNA form, the CDR3 reads TGTGCCAGCAGTCCAGTCAGACCCTTGAGAGGAGGTTGGGGGGCCCTCTATGGCTACACCTTC. This gives the protein CASSPVRPLRGGWGALYGYTF.

The J gene is TRBJ2-7, the V gene TRBV7-6; D not certain. The CDR3 has 14 residues. V was shortened by 0 bases and J by 7 bases, with 13 bases between the two germline ends. Germline lookup yields CDR1 SGHVS and CDR2 FNYEAQ. This CDR3 reads CASSLASEMGEQYF. The CDR3 DNA reads as TGTGCCAGCAGCTTAGCCTCGGAGATGGGAGAGCAGTACTTC.

The chain employs TRBV6-5 and TRBJ1-5, with 7 bases lining up with TRBD1. The V gene end was trimmed by 2 bases and the J gene end by 6 bases; junction bases not matched to a gene: 4. Germline V gene data show CDR1 as MNHEY and CDR2 as SVGAGI. The CDR3 runs to 14 residues. The CDR3: CASSYDREGQPQHF. CDR3 bases: TGTGCCAGCAGTTACGACAGGGAGGGTCAGCCCCAGCATTTT.

The CDR3, as DNA: TGTGCCAGCAGCTTGGGAGAATATCTTTCACCCCTCCACTTT. Encoded protein: CASSLGEYLSPLHF. The chain recombines TRBV5-6 with TRBJ1-6; the D is unclear. V dropped 0 bases and J dropped 9 bases, with 10 bases sitting between them. Per germline, CDR1 SGHDT and CDR2 YYEEEE. CDR3 length: 14 residues.

The CDR3 here is CASSYSDTGTEAFF. The CDR3 DNA follows: TGTGCCAGCAGTTACTCTGATACCGGCACTGAAGCTTTCTTT. The chain joins TRBV6-5 to TRBJ1-1, with no clear D. Trimming removed 0 bases at V and 4 bases at J, with 9 bases between. This CDR3 has 14 amino acids. Germline V gene sequence: CDR1 MNHEY, CDR2 SVGAGI.

This clone was counted a single time. V usage is TRBV12-3 or TRBV12-4 and J usage is TRBJ1-1; no definite D call. This CDR3 comprises 12 residues. V lost 3 bases and J 10 bases, leaving 12 bases between the germline ends. The CDR3 loop is CASSLRGLAAFF. The DNA of the CDR3 is TGTGCCAGCAGTTTGCGGGGTCTTGCAGCTTTCTTT.

The rearrangement joins TRBV25-1 to TRBJ1-2, with unresolved D. The CDR3 sequence is 13 residues long. Germline loops: CDR1 MGHDK, CDR2 SYGVNS. The V end was cut by 5 bases, the J end by 8 bases, with 15 bases between. The CDR3 DNA reads TGTGCCAGCAGTCATTCATCGGTGCGGGGCTACACCTTC. It yields the protein CASSHSSVRGYTF.

This chain joins TRBV30 and TRBJ2-1; 7 bases agree with TRBD2. Germline V CDR1 and CDR2: GTSNPN, SVGIG (reference sequence). Trimming took 1 base from V and 15 from J; bases not matched to a gene: 12. The CDR3 consists of 13 residues. The CDR3 here is CAWSDSLAEGLFF. Written as DNA, the CDR3 is TGTGCCTGGAGTGACTCCCTAGCGGAGGGGCTGTTCTTC.